The clone carrying this T cell receptor beta chain was detected only a few times. Its antigen remains unidentified. The germline V gene has CDR1 MDHEN and CDR2 SYDVKM. Trimming cost V 10 bases and J 10 bases, with 14 bases left between them. CDR3 length equals 12 residues. The donors were healthy bone marrow donors. The data are from a study of cytomegalovirus exposure and HLA in healthy donors. Study-wide results and limits: The study listed 150 to 200 cytomegalovirus-associated TCR beta chains.

PCR used 60 Vbeta primers and 13 Jbeta primers. Only in-frame clones appear in the TCRdb table, and some are missing; sequencing was by immunoSEQ multiplex PCR. The sample lists around 210,000 clones, about 77% occurring once. This chain connects TRBV28 to TRBJ1-6; D unresolved. The sequence was collected from a woman in her thirties in good health and CMV-seronegative. The sequencing input was PBMCs. CDR3 sequence (DNA): TGTGCCACCGACACGACGACCTCACCCCTCCACTTT. Translation gives CATDTTTSPLHF.